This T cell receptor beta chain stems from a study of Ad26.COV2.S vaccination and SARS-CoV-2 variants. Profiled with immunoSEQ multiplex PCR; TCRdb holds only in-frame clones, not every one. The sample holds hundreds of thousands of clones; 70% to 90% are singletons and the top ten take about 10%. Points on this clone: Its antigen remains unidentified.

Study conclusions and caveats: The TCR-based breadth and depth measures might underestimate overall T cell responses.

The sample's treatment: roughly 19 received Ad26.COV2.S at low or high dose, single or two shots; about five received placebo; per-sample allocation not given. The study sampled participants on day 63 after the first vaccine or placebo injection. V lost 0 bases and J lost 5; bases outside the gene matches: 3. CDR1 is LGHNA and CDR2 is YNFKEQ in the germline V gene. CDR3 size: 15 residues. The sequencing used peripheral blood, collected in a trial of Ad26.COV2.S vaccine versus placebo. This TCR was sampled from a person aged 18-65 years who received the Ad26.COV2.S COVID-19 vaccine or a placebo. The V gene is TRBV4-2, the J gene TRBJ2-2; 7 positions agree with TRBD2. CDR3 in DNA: TGTGCCAGCAGCCAAGAGCTGGGAGGGACCGGGGAGCTGTTTTTT. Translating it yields CASSQELGGTGELFF.